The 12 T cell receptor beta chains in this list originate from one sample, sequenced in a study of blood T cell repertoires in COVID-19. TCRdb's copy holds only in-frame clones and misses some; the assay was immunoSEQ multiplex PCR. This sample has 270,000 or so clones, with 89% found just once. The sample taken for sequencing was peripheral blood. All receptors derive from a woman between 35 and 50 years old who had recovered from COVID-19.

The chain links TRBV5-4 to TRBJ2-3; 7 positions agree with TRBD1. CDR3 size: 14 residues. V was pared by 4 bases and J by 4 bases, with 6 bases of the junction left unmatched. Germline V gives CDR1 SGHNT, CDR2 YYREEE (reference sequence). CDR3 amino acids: CASSRDRSPDTQYF. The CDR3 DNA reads TGTGCCAGCAGCCGGGACAGATCGCCAGATACGCAGTATTTT.

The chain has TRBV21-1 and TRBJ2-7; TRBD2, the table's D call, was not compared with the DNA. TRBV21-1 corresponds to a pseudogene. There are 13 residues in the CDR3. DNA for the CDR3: TGTGCCAACAGACCTCAACTAGGATACGAGCAGTACGTC. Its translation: CANRPQLGYEQYV.

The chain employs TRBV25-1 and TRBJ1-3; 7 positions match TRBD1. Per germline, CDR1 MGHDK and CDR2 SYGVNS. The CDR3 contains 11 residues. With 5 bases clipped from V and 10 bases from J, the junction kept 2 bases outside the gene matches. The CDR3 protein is CASSPGGTIYF. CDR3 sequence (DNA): TGTGCCAGCAGTCCAGGGGGTACCATATATTTT.

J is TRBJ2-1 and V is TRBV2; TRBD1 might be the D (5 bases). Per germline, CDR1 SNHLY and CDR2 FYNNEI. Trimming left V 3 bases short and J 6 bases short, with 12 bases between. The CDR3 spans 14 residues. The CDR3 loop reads CASSDRALANEQFF. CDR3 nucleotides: TGTGCCAGCAGTGACAGGGCCCTCGCCAATGAGCAGTTCTTC.

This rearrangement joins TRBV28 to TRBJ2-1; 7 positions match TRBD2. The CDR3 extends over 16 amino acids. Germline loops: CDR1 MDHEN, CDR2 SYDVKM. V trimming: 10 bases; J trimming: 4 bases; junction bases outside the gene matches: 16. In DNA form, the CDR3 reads TGTGCCACGCACAGCGGGGAGTCGGCCCCTTACAATGAGCAGTTCTTC. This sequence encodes CATHSGESAPYNEQFF.

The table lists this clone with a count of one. The CDR3 sequence is CASSTQGRAGELFF. The CDR3 DNA sequence: TGTGCCAGCAGCACACAGGGTCGGGCCGGGGAGCTGTTTTTT. The genes are TRBV6-5 and TRBJ2-2; D might be TRBD1 (6 bases). Germline values: CDR1 MNHEY, CDR2 SVGAGI. The V and J ends lost 6 bases and 6 bases respectively, with 14 bases between them. This CDR3 comprises 14 residues.

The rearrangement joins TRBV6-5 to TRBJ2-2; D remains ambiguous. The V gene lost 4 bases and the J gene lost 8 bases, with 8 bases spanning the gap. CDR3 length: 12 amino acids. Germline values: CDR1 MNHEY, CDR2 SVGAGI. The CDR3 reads CASSSYSGELFF. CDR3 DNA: TGTGCCAGCAGTTCTTATTCGGGGGAGCTGTTTTTT.

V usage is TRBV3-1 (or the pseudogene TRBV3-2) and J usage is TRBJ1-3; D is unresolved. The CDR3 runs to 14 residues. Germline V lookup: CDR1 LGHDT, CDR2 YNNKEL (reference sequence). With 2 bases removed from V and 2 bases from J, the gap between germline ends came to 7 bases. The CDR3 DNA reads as TGTGCCAGCAGCCAATCCCGGGCTGGAAACACCATATATTTT. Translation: CASSQSRAGNTIYF.

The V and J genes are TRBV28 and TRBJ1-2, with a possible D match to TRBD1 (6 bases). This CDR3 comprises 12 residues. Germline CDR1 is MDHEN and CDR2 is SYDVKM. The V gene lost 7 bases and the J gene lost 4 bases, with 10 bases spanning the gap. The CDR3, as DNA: TGTGCCAGCAACGACAGGACCTATGGCTACACCTTC. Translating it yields CASNDRTYGYTF.

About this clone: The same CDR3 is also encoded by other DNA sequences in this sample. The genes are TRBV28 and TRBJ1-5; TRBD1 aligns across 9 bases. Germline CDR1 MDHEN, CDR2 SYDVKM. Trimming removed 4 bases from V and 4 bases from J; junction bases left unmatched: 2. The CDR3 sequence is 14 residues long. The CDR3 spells CASSSGQGNQPQHF. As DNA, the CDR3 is TGTGCCAGCAGTTCTGGACAGGGGAATCAGCCCCAGCATTTT.

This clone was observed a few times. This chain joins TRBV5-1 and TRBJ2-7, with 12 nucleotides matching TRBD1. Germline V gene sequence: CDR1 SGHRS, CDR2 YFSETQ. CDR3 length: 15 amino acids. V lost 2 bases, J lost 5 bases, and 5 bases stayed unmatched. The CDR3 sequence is CASSFRDRGLDEQYF. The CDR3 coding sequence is TGCGCCAGCAGCTTCCGGGACAGGGGGCTGGACGAGCAGTACTTC.

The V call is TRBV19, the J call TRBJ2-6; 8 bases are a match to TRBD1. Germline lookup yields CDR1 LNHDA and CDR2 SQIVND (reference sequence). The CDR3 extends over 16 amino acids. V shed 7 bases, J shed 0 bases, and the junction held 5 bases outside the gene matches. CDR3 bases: TGTGCCAGTAACCGGGACAGGAACTCTGGGGCCAACGTCCTGACTTTC. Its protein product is CASNRDRNSGANVLTF.